Presented here are 12 T cell receptor beta chains from one specimen sequenced in a study of cytomegalovirus exposure and HLA in healthy donors. Using immunoSEQ multiplex PCR, the repertoire was profiled, and TCRdb retains in-frame clones only, with some absent. Counted here are 60,000 to 65,000 clones, 85% to 95% occurring once; the ten biggest clones make up under 6.5%. The specimen was PBMCs. The source is a woman under 30 in good health and CMV-seropositive.

The chain is built from TRBV28 and TRBJ1-4, with 7 bases that match TRBD1. CDR1 MDHEN and CDR2 SYDVKM come from the germline V gene. The CDR3 spans 17 residues. The V and J ends lost 6 bases and 2 bases, in that order; junction bases with no gene match: 12. The CDR3 region has the DNA TGTGCCAGCAGGGGGACAGTCCCTTTGGCCACTAATGAAAAACTGTTTTTT. Its protein is CASRGTVPLATNEKLFF. The full variable domain, in which reference TRBV28 and TRBJ1-4 provide the parts outside the CDR3, is DVKVTQSSRYLVKRTGEKVFLECVQDMDHENMFWYRQDPGLGLRLIYFSYDVKMKEKGDIPEGYSVSREKKERFSLILESASTNQTSMYLCASRGTVPLATNEKLFFGSGTQLSVL.

The V and J genes are TRBV6-1 and TRBJ2-7, with 9 bases identical to TRBD1. From germline, CDR1 is MNHNS and CDR2 SASEGT. This CDR3 is 14 amino acids long. V shed 6 bases and J 5 bases; nucleotides not matched to a gene: 8. The CDR3 sequence: CASSMGQGSDEQYF. CDR3 nucleotide sequence: TGTGCCAGCAGCATGGGACAGGGTAGCGACGAGCAGTACTTC.

This chain connects TRBV5-8 to TRBJ1-6; a weak D match, TRBD1 (5 bases). Germline V gene lookup returns CDR1 SGHTS and CDR2 YDEGEE. There are 15 residues in the CDR3. The V end was cut by 5 bases, the J end by 6 bases, with 15 bases between. In nucleotides, the CDR3 is TGTGCCAGCAGTTTTGGGGGAGGGTTTAATTCACCCCTCCACTTT. Its translation is CASSFGGGFNSPLHF.

The chain has TRBV18 and TRBJ1-6; 11 nucleotides match TRBD1. With V trimmed by 3 bases and J by 7 bases, 2 bases remained unmatched. This CDR3 is 15 amino acids long. Germline-derived CDR1 and CDR2 are KGHSH and LQKENI. This CDR3 reads CASSPGTGGNSPLHF. CDR3 coding DNA: TGTGCCAGCTCACCCGGGACAGGGGGAAATTCACCCCTCCACTTT.

The chain links TRBV4-1 to TRBJ1-2; perhaps TRBD1 as D (5 bases). Deletions cut 4 bases from V and 4 bases from J, with 16 bases between. Looked up from germline, CDR1 is MGHRA and CDR2 is YSYEKL. This CDR3 has 15 amino acids. The CDR3 is CASSPGGTAVYGYTF. CDR3 bases: TGCGCCAGCAGCCCGGGGGGGACGGCCGTCTATGGCTACACCTTC.

The chain employs TRBV6-5 and TRBJ1-1; 10 nucleotides line up with TRBD1. Trimming took 5 bases from V and 4 from J; bases not matched to a gene: 4. Germline V lookup: CDR1 MNHEY, CDR2 SVGAGI. The CDR3 is made up of 14 amino acids. The CDR3 region is CASSLGTGATEAFF. The DNA for the CDR3 is TGTGCCAGCAGTCTTGGGACAGGGGCCACTGAAGCTTTCTTT.

This chain uses TRBV14 with TRBJ1-2; D gene uncertain. CDR3 length: 13 amino acids. Germline V CDR1 and CDR2: SGHDN, FVKESK. V was cut by 0 bases and J by 6 bases, with 8 bases left in between. The CDR3 DNA sequence: TGTGCCAGCAGCCAAGATAGCGCAGATGGCTACACCTTC. Translated, it gives CASSQDSADGYTF.

Comments on this clone: Its ends do not fully match the called genes, so a read error is possible. V gene TRBV7-3 combines with J gene TRBJ2-3, with 10 bases identical to TRBD1. The length of the CDR3 is 17 residues. From germline, CDR1 is SGHTA and CDR2 FQGTGA. CDR3 protein: CASRLRPGQGRPDTQYF. The CDR3 bases are TGTGCCAGCAGGTTAAGACCGGGACAGGGGAGGCCAGATACGCAGTATTTT.

This rearrangement joins TRBV27 to TRBJ1-1, with D unclear. This CDR3 is built from 14 residues. V was shortened by 0 bases and J by 1 base, with 6 bases between the two germline ends. Germline-derived CDR1 and CDR2 are MNHEY and SMNVEV (reference sequence). DNA of the CDR3: TGTGCCAGCAGTTTATCACGGGGGAACACTGAAGCTTTCTTT. It yields the protein CASSLSRGNTEAFF.

This chain uses TRBV7-9 with TRBJ2-7, with a possible D match to TRBD1 (6 bases). The CDR3 runs 15 residues. Trimming took 5 bases from V and 5 from J, leaving 19 bases between them. The germline gives CDR1 SEHNR, CDR2 FQNEAQ (reference sequence). The chain's CDR3 is CASSPTTGTVDEQYF. CDR3 coding DNA: TGTGCCAGCAGCCCTACGACAGGTACTGTGGACGAGCAGTACTTC.

The chain links TRBV28 to TRBJ1-5; perhaps TRBD1 as D (6 bases). This CDR3 contains 15 residues. V lost 5 bases to trimming and J lost 0 bases, with 11 bases between them. Germline CDR1 MDHEN, CDR2 SYDVKM. CDR3 protein: CASSRTAHSNQPQHF. DNA for the CDR3: TGTGCCAGCAGTCGGACAGCTCATAGCAATCAGCCCCAGCATTTT.

J is TRBJ1-4 and V is TRBV2; TRBD1 matches at 7 bases. Germline V gene data show CDR1 as SNHLY and CDR2 as FYNNEI. There are 14 residues in the CDR3. J lost 5 bases, V lost 6 bases, and 6 bases had no gene match. The CDR3 sequence: CASSRAGGNEKLFF. CDR3 coding DNA: TGTGCCAGCAGCCGAGCAGGGGGGAATGAAAAACTGTTTTTT.